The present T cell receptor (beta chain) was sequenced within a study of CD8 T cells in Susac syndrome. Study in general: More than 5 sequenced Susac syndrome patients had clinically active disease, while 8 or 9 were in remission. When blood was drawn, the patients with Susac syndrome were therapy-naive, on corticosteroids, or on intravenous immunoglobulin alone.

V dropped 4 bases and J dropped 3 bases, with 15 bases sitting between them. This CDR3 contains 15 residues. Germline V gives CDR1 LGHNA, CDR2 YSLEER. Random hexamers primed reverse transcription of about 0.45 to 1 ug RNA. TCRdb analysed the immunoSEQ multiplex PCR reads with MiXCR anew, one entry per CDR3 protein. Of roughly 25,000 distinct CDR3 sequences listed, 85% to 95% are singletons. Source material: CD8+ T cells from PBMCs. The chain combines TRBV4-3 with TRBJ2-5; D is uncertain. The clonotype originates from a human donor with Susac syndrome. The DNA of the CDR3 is TGCGCCAGCAGCCGAGTTACGAACCAGAAAGAGACCCAGTACTTC. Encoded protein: CASSRVTNQKETQYF.